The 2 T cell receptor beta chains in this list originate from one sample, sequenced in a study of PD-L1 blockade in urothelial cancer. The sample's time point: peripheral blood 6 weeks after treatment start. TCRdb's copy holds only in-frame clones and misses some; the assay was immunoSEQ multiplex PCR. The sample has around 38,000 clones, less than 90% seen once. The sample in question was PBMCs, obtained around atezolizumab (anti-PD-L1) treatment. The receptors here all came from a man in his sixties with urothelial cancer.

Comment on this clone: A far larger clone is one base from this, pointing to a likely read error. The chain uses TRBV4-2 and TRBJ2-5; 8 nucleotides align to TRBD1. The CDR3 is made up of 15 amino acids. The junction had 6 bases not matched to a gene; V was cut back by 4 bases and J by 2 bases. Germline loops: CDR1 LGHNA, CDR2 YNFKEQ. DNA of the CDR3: TGTGCCAGCAGCCCGGACAGGGTGGGGCAAGAGACCCAGTACTTC. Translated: CASSPDRVGQETQYF.

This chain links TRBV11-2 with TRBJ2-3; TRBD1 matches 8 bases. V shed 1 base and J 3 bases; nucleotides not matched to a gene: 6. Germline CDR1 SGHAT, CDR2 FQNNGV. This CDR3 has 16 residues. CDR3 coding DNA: TGTGCCAGCAGCTTAGGGCTCCAGGGGGCAACAGATACGCAGTATTTT. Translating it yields CASSLGLQGATDTQYF. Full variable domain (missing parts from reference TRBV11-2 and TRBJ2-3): EAGVAQSPRYKIIEKRQSVAFWCNPISGHATLYWYQQILGQGPKLLIQFQNNGVVDDSQLPKDRFSAERLKGVDSTLKIQPAKLEDSAVYLCASSLGLQGATDTQYFGPGTRLTVL.